The rows below give T cell receptor beta chains drawn from one sample of a study of OX40 agonist ivuxolimab in advanced cancers. TCRdb's table, derived via immunoSEQ multiplex PCR, lists solely in-frame clones and lacks some. The table includes some 87,000 clones, 90% detected once. The starting material was CD4+ or CD8+ T cells sorted from blood, obtained in a trial of the OX40 agonist ivuxolimab. Receptors were obtained from an adult with an advanced solid tumor such as melanoma, head and neck, liver or kidney cancer. Each CDR3 is given with its conserved first and last residue. D genes are given only for firm matches. Size is stated for part of the rows, as once, few or many counts, or as a class when the clone is expanded.

V: TRBV6-6
length: 14
J: TRBJ2-7
size: NA
D: TRBD1
DNA: TGTGCCAGCAGCCCCGGGACAGGGAGCTACGAGCAGTACTTC
CDR3: CASSPGTGSYEQYF

V: TRBV5-1
length: 15
J: TRBJ1-4
size: NA
D: NA
DNA: TGCGCCAGCAGCTTGGCCAACAGGGTATATGAAAAACTGTTTTTT
CDR3: CASSLANRVYEKLFF

V: TRBV5-1
length: 15
J: TRBJ2-1
size: NA
D: TRBD1
DNA: TGCGCCAGCAGCTTGGTAGTAGGGGGCAGAGGTGAGCAGTTCTTC
CDR3: CASSLVVGGRGEQFF

V: TRBV29-1
length: 14
J: TRBJ2-1
size: once
D: TRBD2
DNA: TGCAGCGCTCCGACTAGCGGGAGAAACAATGAGCAGTTCTTC
CDR3: CSAPTSGRNNEQFF

V: TRBV7-9
length: 13
J: TRBJ2-5
size: NA
D: NA
DNA: TGTGCCAGCAGCCCGGCGTTATGGGAGACCCAGTACTTC
CDR3: CASSPALWETQYF

V: TRBV5-1
length: 17
J: TRBJ2-7
size: NA
D: NA
DNA: TGCGCCAGCAGCTTGGAGGTACAGGACGGACATTCCTACGAGCAGTACTTC
CDR3: CASSLEVQDGHSYEQYF

V: TRBV29-1
length: 13
J: TRBJ2-4
size: NA
D: NA
DNA: TGCAGCGGGTTGACCTCAGCCAAAAACATTCAGTACTTC
CDR3: CSGLTSAKNIQYF

V: TRBV29-1
length: 14
J: TRBJ2-3
size: NA
D: TRBD2
DNA: TGCAGCGTTGGGACTAGCGGGAGGGCCGATACGCAGTATTTT
CDR3: CSVGTSGRADTQYF

V: TRBV10-3
length: 14
J: TRBJ1-1
size: NA
D: NA
DNA: TGTGCCATCAGTGACCCCAGGGAGCCCCTGAGTGCTTTCTTT
CDR3: CAISDPREPLSAFF

V: TRBV5-1
length: 14
J: TRBJ2-7
size: NA
D: NA
DNA: TGCGCCAGCAGCCAAAGGGCCGGGGGCAGCGAGCAGTACTTC
CDR3: CASSQRAGGSEQYF

V: TRBV9
length: 15
J: TRBJ2-1
size: NA
D: TRBD1
DNA: TGTGCCAGCAGCGTAGAAGGGACAGGTGGCCCACGGCAGTTCTTC
CDR3: CASSVEGTGGPRQFF

V: TRBV6-1
length: 15
J: TRBJ2-4
size: NA
D: TRBD1
DNA: TGTGCCAGCTATGACAGGGATCCCTCCAAAAACATTCAGTACTTC
CDR3: CASYDRDPSKNIQYF

V: TRBV7-9
length: 17
J: TRBJ2-5
size: NA
D: TRBD2
DNA: TGTGCCAGCAGCTCTGGACTAGCGGGAGCTGGACAAGAGACCCAGTACTTC
CDR3: CASSSGLAGAGQETQYF

V: TRBV7-6
length: 13
J: TRBJ2-1
size: NA
D: TRBD2
DNA: TGTGCCAGCAGCTTGGGGACTAGCACTGAGCAGTTCTTC
CDR3: CASSLGTSTEQFF

V: TRBV30
length: 16
J: TRBJ1-5
size: NA
D: NA
DNA: TGTGCCTGGAACCCCGGGGCAGCCTATAGCAATCAGCCCCAGCATTTT
CDR3: CAWNPGAAYSNQPQHF

V: TRBV7-6
length: 16
J: TRBJ2-2
size: NA
D: NA
DNA: TGTGCCAGCAGCTTAGGGGAGGGGGATAACACCGGGGAGCTGTTTTTT
CDR3: CASSLGEGDNTGELFF

V: TRBV5-6
length: 12
J: TRBJ2-7
size: NA
D: NA
DNA: TGTGCCAGCAGCTGGACCGAGTACGAGCAGTACTTC
CDR3: CASSWTEYEQYF

V: TRBV18
length: 16
J: TRBJ2-6
size: NA
D: NA
DNA: TGTGCCAGCTCGCCTTTGGTTGTTTCTGGGGCCAACGTCCTGACTTTC
CDR3: CASSPLVVSGANVLTF

V: TRBV5-4
length: 12
J: TRBJ2-1
size: NA
D: NA
DNA: TGTGCCAGCAGCCGGGCCGGGGATGAGCAGTTCTTC
CDR3: CASSRAGDEQFF

V: TRBV28
length: 13
J: TRBJ1-4
size: few
D: NA
DNA: TGTGCCAGCATCTCCTCTACGGCTTCAAAACTGTTTTTT
CDR3: CASISSTASKLFF

V: TRBV7-8
length: 14
J: TRBJ1-5
size: once
D: NA
DNA: TGTGCCAGCAGCTTAGTGCAGGGGCCGAGGCCCCAGCATTTT
CDR3: CASSLVQGPRPQHF

V: TRBV4-3
length: 18
J: TRBJ2-1
size: once
D: NA
DNA: TGCGCCAGCAGCCAATATAACTCTTGGGGGAGGGGGGGCAATGAGCAGTTCTTC
CDR3: CASSQYNSWGRGGNEQFF

V: TRBV27
length: 16
J: TRBJ2-5
size: once
D: TRBD1
DNA: TGTGCCAGCAGCCTTGCGGGACAGGCTAACCAAGAGACCCAGTACTTC
CDR3: CASSLAGQANQETQYF

V: TRBV28
length: 15
J: TRBJ1-4
size: NA
D: NA
DNA: TGTGCCAGCCCCGGCCCCCGGGCAACTAATGAAAAACTGTTTTTT
CDR3: CASPGPRATNEKLFF

V: TRBV11-3
length: 14
J: TRBJ2-1
size: NA
D: NA
DNA: TGTGCCAGCAGCAGGGCGGAGGGGATGGATGAGCAGTTCTTC
CDR3: CASSRAEGMDEQFF

V: TRBV7-2
length: 17
J: TRBJ1-2
size: NA
D: NA
DNA: TGTGCCAGCAGCTTAGGGGTAAACGAGGGGGTTAACTATGGCTACACCTTC
CDR3: CASSLGVNEGVNYGYTF